The sequence of this T cell receptor (beta chain) was determined in a study of T cell changes during pregnancy in multiple sclerosis. Per germline, CDR1 LNHDA and CDR2 SQIVND (reference sequence). Trimming took 3 bases from V and 3 from J; bases not matched to a gene: 3. CDR3 length: 15 residues. The repertoire was sequenced with immunoSEQ multiplex PCR; TCRdb's copy has only in-frame clones and lacks some. The sample includes about 31,000 clones, 90% of them seen just once. The input for sequencing was CD8+ T cells from peripheral blood mononuclear cells, taken in the second trimester of pregnancy. The chain combines TRBV19 with TRBJ2-7; 12 bases line up with TRBD2. The source is a female donor with multiple sclerosis, enrolled in a pregnancy study. The CDR3, as DNA: TGTGCCAGTAGTATCGGGACTAGCGGGTTCTACGAGCAGTACTTC. Residues: CASSIGTSGFYEQYF.